One and the same sample provided the 30 T cell receptor beta chains below, sequenced in a study of Ad26.COV2.S vaccination and SARS-CoV-2 variants. Sequencing was performed with immunoSEQ multiplex PCR; in TCRdb, only in-frame clones are kept and a portion is missing. The data hold approximately 240,000 clones, with 85% to 90% observed a single time. Sample treatment: 15 to 20 received Ad26.COV2.S at low or high dose, single or two shots; several received placebo; per-sample allocation not given. The investigators took samples on day 63 after the first vaccine or placebo injection. This specimen consisted of peripheral blood, obtained in a trial of Ad26.COV2.S vaccine versus placebo. Source of these receptors: a person aged 18 to 59 who received the Ad26.COV2.S COVID-19 vaccine or a placebo.

The V and J genes are TRBV5-6 and TRBJ1-1, with 9 positions matching TRBD1. The length of the CDR3 is 17 residues. V lost 4 bases, J lost 0 bases, and 10 bases stayed unmatched. Germline V gene sequence: CDR1 SGHDT, CDR2 YYEEEE. CDR3 residues: CASSNPDRGPLNTEAFF. CDR3 coding DNA: TGTGCCAGCAGCAACCCGGACAGGGGACCCTTGAACACTGAAGCTTTCTTT. The entire variable domain, with the rest obtained from reference TRBV5-6 and TRBJ1-1, is as follows: DAGVTQSPTHLIKTRGQQVTLRCSPKSGHDTVSWYQQALGQGPQFIFQYYEEEERQRGNFPDRFSGHQFPNYSSELNVNALLLGDSALYLCASSNPDRGPLNTEAFFGQGTRLTVV.

V and J are TRBV9 and TRBJ2-4, with D perhaps TRBD1 (7 bases). Germline lookup yields CDR1 SGDLS and CDR2 YYNGEE. Trimming removed 0 bases from V and 3 bases from J, with 16 bases in between. This CDR3 contains 17 residues. The CDR3 loop is CASSVDGGGTDKNIQYF. DNA for the CDR3: TGTGCCAGCAGCGTAGACGGAGGGGGGACAGACAAAAACATTCAGTACTTC.

The chain uses TRBV28 and TRBJ1-6, with 7 bases fitting TRBD1. CDR3 length equals 15 residues. V was pared by 6 bases and J by 7 bases, with 9 bases of the junction left unmatched. The germline V gene encodes CDR1 MDHEN and CDR2 SYDVKM. CDR3: CASRTARDRNSPLHF. The CDR3 nucleotides read TGTGCCAGCAGAACGGCCCGGGACAGAAATTCACCCCTCCACTTT.

This rearrangement joins TRBV28 to TRBJ2-7, with D possibly matching TRBD1 (7 bases). CDR1 and CDR2 from the germline V gene are MDHEN and SYDVKM. The CDR3 length is 15 residues. V was cut by 3 bases and J by 2 bases, with 14 bases left in between. In nucleotides, the CDR3 is TGTGCCAGCAGTTTGCCAGGGGGGTACCCCTACGAGCAGTACTTC. Translating it yields CASSLPGGYPYEQYF.

This rearrangement joins TRBV19 to TRBJ1-1; D is perhaps TRBD1 (5 bases). Germline V gene lookup returns CDR1 LNHDA and CDR2 SQIVND (reference sequence). Trimming removed 4 bases at V and 0 bases at J, with 9 bases between. The CDR3 is made up of 14 amino acids. The CDR3 loop reads CASSKTALNTEAFF. CDR3 DNA: TGTGCCAGTAGTAAGACAGCGTTGAACACTGAAGCTTTCTTT.

The rearrangement links TRBV11-3 to TRBJ2-7; TRBD1 agrees at 9 bases. The germline V gene encodes CDR1 SGHNT and CDR2 YENEEA. Trimming took 4 bases from V and 5 from J; bases not matched to a gene: 6. CDR3 length equals 14 residues. CDR3 in amino acids: CASSSRDRDDEQYF. CDR3 nucleotide sequence: TGTGCCAGCAGCTCTCGGGACAGGGACGACGAGCAGTACTTC.

The V and J genes are TRBV3-1 (or the pseudogene TRBV3-2) and TRBJ2-7, with a possible D match to TRBD2 (7 bases). Germline lookup yields CDR1 LGHDT and CDR2 YNNKEL (reference sequence). Between the trimmed V and J ends, which lost 3 bases and 4 bases, there was a span of 16 bases. This CDR3 has 15 residues. For the CDR3, the DNA is TGTGCCAGCAGCCACCATAGGGGGGGCTGGTACGAGCAGTACTTC. Its translation is CASSHHRGGWYEQYF.

J is TRBJ2-1 and V is TRBV3-1 (or the pseudogene TRBV3-2); 7 bases map to TRBD1. J lost 0 bases, V lost 4 bases, and 12 bases had no gene match. The CDR3 length is 18 residues. Germline CDR1 and CDR2: LGHDT and YNNKEL (reference sequence). The CDR3 is CASSRPTGATSSYNEQFF. CDR3 DNA sequence: TGTGCCAGCAGCCGACCAACAGGGGCGACCAGCTCCTACAATGAGCAGTTCTTC.

The chain joins TRBV19 to TRBJ1-5; 9 positions match TRBD1. This CDR3 is 16 amino acids long. The ends lost 4 bases at V and 4 bases at J; junction bases unmatched: 8. Germline V CDR1 and CDR2: LNHDA, SQIVND (reference sequence). The CDR3 DNA sequence: TGTGCCAGTAGTACCGGGACAGGGTTTGTTAATCAGCCCCAGCATTTT. Protein product: CASSTGTGFVNQPQHF.

V gene TRBV7-3 combines with J gene TRBJ1-1; 7 nucleotides line up with TRBD1. The V gene's germline CDR1 is SGHTA and CDR2 FQGTGA. CDR3 length equals 14 residues. After removal of 8 bases from V and 4 bases from J, the junction contained 10 bases not matched to a gene. In DNA, the CDR3 is TGTGCCAGCTCCCCGGCAGGGGGTGGCACTGAAGCTTTCTTT. Amino acids: CASSPAGGGTEAFF.

The chain combines TRBV4-1 with TRBJ2-2; the D gene is possibly TRBD2 (5 bases). Germline CDR1 MGHRA, CDR2 YSYEKL. V was pared by 3 bases and J by 0 bases, with 14 bases between. CDR3 length equals 17 residues. The CDR3 DNA reads as TGCGCCAGCAGCCAGTACAGAAACGGGGCGAACACCGGGGAGCTGTTTTTT. The encoded protein is CASSQYRNGANTGELFF.

This chain uses TRBV30 with TRBJ1-1, with a tentative D call TRBD1 (6 bases). V dropped 3 bases and J dropped 6 bases, with 17 bases sitting between them. This CDR3 region has 14 residues. Germline CDR1 and CDR2: GTSNPN and SVGIG (reference sequence). The CDR3 spells CAWSRGGLGAEAFF. CDR3 coding DNA: TGTGCCTGGAGCCGGGGGGGGCTGGGGGCTGAAGCTTTCTTT.

V is TRBV12-3 or TRBV12-4 and J is TRBJ1-1; unclear D gene. Trimming cost V 3 bases and J 1 base, with 6 bases left between them. This CDR3 comprises 13 residues. The DNA of the CDR3 is TGTGCCAGCAGTTTGAAGAGGAACACTGAAGCTTTCTTT. Its translation is CASSLKRNTEAFF.

The chain couples TRBV6-5 to TRBJ1-1; D perhaps matches TRBD1 (5 bases). V lost 4 bases and J 1 base, leaving 7 bases between the germline ends. This CDR3 spans 13 amino acids. CDR1 and CDR2 (germline): MNHEY, SVGAGI. The DNA of the CDR3 is TGTGCCAGCAGTTTCCAGGGGAACACTGAAGCTTTCTTT. Its translation: CASSFQGNTEAFF.

CDR3 region: CASSPTGVPYEQYF. As DNA, the CDR3 is TGTGCCAGCTCACCAACAGGGGTTCCCTACGAGCAGTACTTC. V usage is TRBV18 and J usage is TRBJ2-7, with 7 bases that match TRBD1. This CDR3 is 14 amino acids long. Trimming cost V 2 bases and J 2 bases; bases outside gene matches: 3. Germline V lookup: CDR1 KGHSH, CDR2 LQKENI.

This clone was picked up one time. V gene TRBV7-9 combines with J gene TRBJ2-7, with 7 nucleotides matching TRBD1. V trimming: 5 bases; J trimming: 5 bases; junction bases outside the gene matches: 9. CDR1 is SEHNR and CDR2 is FQNEAQ in the germline V gene (reference sequence). The CDR3 is made up of 14 amino acids. Written as DNA, the CDR3 is TGTGCCAGCAGCCTTGACAGGGCCGAAGACGAGCAGTACTTC. Translated, it gives CASSLDRAEDEQYF.

V and J are TRBV5-6 and TRBJ1-5; no clear D. Germline V gene data show CDR1 as SGHDT and CDR2 as YYEEEE. The V end lost 4 bases, the J end lost 6 bases, and 11 bases lay between the germline ends. The CDR3 runs 13 residues. The CDR3 DNA reads as TGTGCCAGCAGCCCAGCCCATGGTCAGCCCCAGCATTTT. Protein product: CASSPAHGQPQHF.

The chain employs TRBV7-9 and TRBJ1-1; maybe TRBD1 (6 bases). The CDR3 runs 16 residues. Germline lookup yields CDR1 SEHNR and CDR2 FQNEAQ (reference sequence). Between the trimmed V and J ends, which lost 7 bases and 0 bases, there was a span of 18 bases. This CDR3 is CASIAWRGGMNTEAFF. In nucleotides, the CDR3 is TGTGCCAGCATCGCTTGGCGAGGGGGAATGAACACTGAAGCTTTCTTT. The variable domain in full, with the rest retrieved from reference TRBV7-9 and TRBJ1-1, is DTGVSQNPRHKITKRGQNVTFRCDPISEHNRLYWYRQTLGQGPEFLTYFQNEAQLEKSRLLSDRFSAERPKGSFSTLEIQRTEQGDSAMYLCASIAWRGGMNTEAFFGQGTRLTVV.

The chain uses TRBV27 and TRBJ2-5; 7 positions agree with TRBD1. There are 14 residues in the CDR3. V was clipped by 7 bases and J by 3 bases; unmatched bases: 8. The germline gives CDR1 MNHEY, CDR2 SMNVEV (reference sequence). The CDR3 nucleotides read TGTGCCAGCAAGGCGGACAGGTCTGAAGAGACCCAGTACTTC. Translation gives CASKADRSEETQYF.

The chain joins TRBV6-5 to TRBJ2-1; 10 bases are shared with TRBD1. The V gene end was trimmed by 6 bases and the J gene end by 3 bases; junction bases not matched to a gene: 5. CDR3 length: 15 residues. CDR1 MNHEY and CDR2 SVGAGI come from the germline V gene. The CDR3 loop is CASRPGTGDYNEQFF. DNA for the CDR3: TGTGCCAGCAGACCCGGGACAGGGGACTACAATGAGCAGTTCTTC.

The chain carries TRBV20-1 and TRBJ2-3; no clear D. Trimming took off 1 base at V and 6 bases at J, with 5 bases between the two ends. Germline loops: CDR1 DFQATT, CDR2 SNEGSKA (reference sequence). The CDR3 sequence is 11 residues long. CDR3 nucleotide sequence: TGCAGTGCTAGAGGGAAGGATACGCAGTATTTT. Translating it yields CSARGKDTQYF.

The chain joins TRBV4-1 to TRBJ2-5; 12 nucleotides match TRBD2. The CDR3 loop spans 15 amino acids. Germline V lookup: CDR1 MGHRA, CDR2 YSYEKL. After removal of 5 bases from V and 5 bases from J, the junction contained 6 bases not matched to a gene. The CDR3 loop reads CASSRLAGDRETQYF. The CDR3 nucleotides are TGCGCCAGCAGCAGACTAGCGGGGGACAGGGAGACCCAGTACTTC.

The rearrangement joins TRBV29-1 to TRBJ2-7, with TRBD2 matching 10 bases. CDR1 and CDR2 from the germline V gene are SQVTM and ANQGSEA. The CDR3 length is 15 residues. J was trimmed by 0 bases and V by 5 bases; bases with no gene match: 7. The CDR3 nucleotides read TGCAGCGTTTCCCGGACTAGCGGTCACTCCTACGAGCAGTACTTC. Translated: CSVSRTSGHSYEQYF.

The rearrangement joins TRBV4-2 to TRBJ1-2, with D tentatively TRBD1 (5 bases). Per the germline V gene, CDR1 is LGHNA and CDR2 is YNFKEQ. The length of the CDR3 is 12 residues. Trimming cost V 4 bases and J 8 bases, with 11 bases left between them. The CDR3 spells CASSRGEPGYTF. The CDR3 DNA reads as TGTGCCAGCAGCCGGGGGGAACCAGGCTACACCTTC.

This chain uses TRBV4-3 with TRBJ2-1; D not resolved. The germline gives CDR1 LGHNA, CDR2 YSLEER. This CDR3 comprises 15 residues. Trimming shortened V by 1 base and J by 2 bases, and 9 bases separated the two germline ends. The DNA of the CDR3 is TGCGCCAGCAGCCAAGCGGGCGGAGCCTACAATGAGCAGTTCTTC. Amino acid sequence: CASSQAGGAYNEQFF.

The CDR3 reads CASRGTGAEEKLFF. In nucleotides, the CDR3 is TGCGCCAGCAGGGGGACAGGGGCCGAGGAAAAACTGTTTTTT. J is TRBJ1-4 and V is TRBV5-1, with 10 bases identical to TRBD1. CDR1 and CDR2 (germline): SGHRS, YFSETQ. This CDR3 has 14 residues. V shed 5 bases, J shed 8 bases, and the junction held 6 bases outside the gene matches.

The V and J genes are TRBV18 and TRBJ1-3; 10 positions agree with TRBD1. V shed 4 bases, J shed 4 bases, and the junction held 4 bases outside the gene matches. The CDR3 spans 15 residues. Germline CDR1 reads KGHSH; CDR2 reads LQKENI. The CDR3: CASSRGQGEGNTIYF. The CDR3 DNA reads TGTGCCAGCTCACGCGGACAGGGGGAAGGAAACACCATATATTTT.

This clone was observed a single time. The chain carries TRBV5-6 and TRBJ1-5, with 8 bases identical to TRBD1. The junction had 9 bases not matched to a gene; V was cut back by 2 bases and J by 8 bases. CDR1 and CDR2 (germline): SGHDT, YYEEEE. The CDR3 is 15 amino acids. The CDR3 sequence is CASSLLGTGEEPQHF. CDR3 bases: TGTGCCAGCAGCTTATTAGGGACAGGAGAGGAGCCCCAGCATTTT.

J is TRBJ2-3 and V is TRBV5-6; TRBD2 aligns across 10 bases. CDR1 and CDR2 from the germline V gene are SGHDT and YYEEEE. CDR3 length: 17 amino acids. The V and J ends lost 4 bases and 0 bases, in that order; junction bases with no gene match: 8. The CDR3, as DNA: TGTGCCAGCAGCCTCAGCGGGAGGGGCCGAAGCACAGATACGCAGTATTTT. Protein product: CASSLSGRGRSTDTQYF.

The gene calls are TRBV9 and TRBJ1-3; D may be TRBD1 (6 bases). The CDR3 loop spans 16 amino acids. Trimming removed 0 bases at V and 4 bases at J, with 14 bases between. Germline V gene sequence: CDR1 SGDLS, CDR2 YYNGEE. The CDR3 here is CASSVVGGGYGNTIYF. The CDR3 nucleotides read TGTGCCAGCAGCGTAGTTGGAGGGGGGTACGGAAACACCATATATTTT.